This T cell receptor (beta chain) was sequenced in a study of T cell responses to AZD1222 COVID-19 vaccine. Study-level findings and limits: The study found Spike-specific TCR breadth and depth rose after two AZD1222 doses. Just a handful of AZD1222 recipients tested seropositive at baseline.

Data came from immunoSEQ multiplex PCR; TCRdb stores just in-frame clones and leaves some out. The table lists under 200,000 clones, under 95% of them singletons. About this clone: Its antigen is not identified.

The V segment lost 2 bases and the J segment 3 bases; nucleotides outside the gene matches: 5. Germline CDR1 SGHVS, CDR2 FNYEAQ. The CDR3 is 15 amino acids. The J gene is TRBJ2-7, the V gene TRBV7-6, with 9 positions matching TRBD1. Specimen: peripheral blood, collected on day 0 of AZD1222 vaccination. The receptor was isolated from an adult in good health. The CDR3 nucleotides read TGTGCCAGCAGCTTACCTGGGACAGGGATCTACGAGCAGTACTTC. It translates to CASSLPGTGIYEQYF.